This T cell receptor (beta chain) was captured by sequencing in a study of cytomegalovirus exposure and HLA in healthy donors. Study-wide findings and caveats: In vitro data verified a few CMV-associated chains as specific for CMV antigens. Rare sequences made up most TCRs, while some public TCRs were found in many donors.

The table came from immunoSEQ multiplex PCR; TCRdb's copy has only in-frame clones and leaves some out. Among some 100,000 clones listed, 70% to 90% were seen once. J gave up 7 bases and V 4 bases, and 7 bases lay outside the gene matches. Germline lookup yields CDR1 MNHEY and CDR2 SMNVEV (reference sequence). The CDR3 is made up of 15 amino acids. Concerning this clone: Its target is not known.

Sequenced sample: PBMCs. This receptor was taken from a man aged 18 to 29 in good health and CMV-seronegative. This rearrangement joins TRBV27 to TRBJ2-2; 9 bases line up with TRBD2. CDR3 loop: CASSSAGGPGGELFF. DNA of the CDR3: TGTGCCAGCAGTTCGGCGGGGGGGCCCGGCGGGGAGCTGTTTTTT.